Below are 23 T cell receptor beta chains sequenced from a single sample in a study of cytomegalovirus exposure and HLA in healthy donors. The PCR had 60 Vbeta and 13 Jbeta primers. Only in-frame clones appear in the TCRdb table, and some are missing; sequencing was by immunoSEQ multiplex PCR. The sample holds 200,000 to 250,000 clones, 75% to 90% seen once. The sample comprised PBMCs. The receptors here all came from a boy between 2 and 10 years old in good health and CMV-seronegative.

The chain joins TRBV12-5 to TRBJ1-2, with unresolved D. Trimming cost V 0 bases and J 4 bases, with 12 bases left between them. Looked up from germline, CDR1 is LGHNT and CDR2 is FRNRAP. CDR3 size: 15 residues. The CDR3 DNA sequence: TGTGCTAGTGGTTTGGTACTTCCGGGAATCTATGGCTACACCTTC. It is translated as CASGLVLPGIYGYTF.

The V call is TRBV9, the J call TRBJ2-7; no clear D. The germline V and J ends were trimmed by 0 bases and 1 base, with 11 bases remaining between them. Germline V gene sequence: CDR1 SGDLS, CDR2 YYNGEE. The CDR3 is made up of 15 amino acids. CDR3 nucleotide sequence: TGTGCCAGCAGCGTAGGAGCCGCCCTATCCTACGAGCAGTACTTC. Its protein is CASSVGAALSYEQYF.

The gene calls are TRBV10-3 and TRBJ1-5, with 7 bases identical to TRBD1. The CDR3 is made up of 14 amino acids. Germline lookup yields CDR1 ENHRY and CDR2 SYGVKD. V gave up 4 bases and J gave up 10 bases; unmatched junction bases: 10. For the CDR3, the DNA is TGTGCCATCAGTGCTGACAGGGTAGTCGGTCCCCAGCATTTT. Residues: CAISADRVVGPQHF.

The J gene is TRBJ2-1, the V gene TRBV30, with 10 nucleotides matching TRBD2. V lost 0 bases, J lost 14 bases, and 1 base stayed unmatched. Germline CDR1 GTSNPN, CDR2 SVGIG (reference sequence). This CDR3 is built from 11 residues. The CDR3 nucleotides are TGTGCCTGGAGTGTCCTAGCGGGAGAGTTCTTC. Translation gives CAWSVLAGEFF.

V gene TRBV7-9 combines with J gene TRBJ1-1; D gene unclear. The germline V gene has CDR1 SEHNR and CDR2 FQNEAQ (reference sequence). Trimming shortened V by 2 bases and J by 1 base, and 11 bases separated the two germline ends. The CDR3 sequence is 15 residues long. The CDR3 is CASSLRGSSNTEAFF. In nucleotides, the CDR3 is TGTGCCAGCAGCTTAAGAGGGAGTTCGAACACTGAAGCTTTCTTT.

The V gene is TRBV5-6, the J gene TRBJ2-3; 7 bases are shared with TRBD1. Trimming took 4 bases from V and 3 from J; bases not matched to a gene: 11. CDR3 length equals 16 residues. CDR1 and CDR2 from the germline V gene are SGHDT and YYEEEE. CDR3: CASSIEGAITTDTQYF. CDR3 coding DNA: TGTGCCAGCAGCATCGAGGGGGCCATTACGACAGATACGCAGTATTTT.

The chain joins TRBV10-3 to TRBJ1-6; D may be TRBD1 (5 bases). The CDR3 spans 14 residues. Trimming removed 4 bases from V and 8 bases from J, with 12 bases in between. CDR1 is ENHRY, CDR2 SYGVKD, per germline. The CDR3 DNA follows: TGTGCCATCAGTGCGGACCAAGGGGATTCACCCCTCCACTTT. Amino acid sequence: CAISADQGDSPLHF.

The rearrangement uses TRBV5-1 and TRBJ2-3; 8 nucleotides agree with TRBD2. V lost 1 base to trimming and J lost 5 bases; unmatched junction nucleotides: 9. The CDR3 loop spans 16 amino acids. CDR1 is SGHRS, CDR2 YFSETQ, per germline. The CDR3 DNA reads as TGCGCCAGCAGCTTGACGGCGGGGGGCCGCGGAGATACGCAGTATTTT. Protein: CASSLTAGGRGDTQYF.

Notes on this clone: The junction differs from germline at one of its ends, possibly a read error. CDR3 sequence (DNA): TGTGCCAGCAGTTTGGGGGTCCTCCCCGGGGGGAGGCAAGAGACCCAGTACTTC. Its protein product is CASSLGVLPGGRQETQYF. The V and J genes are TRBV5-4 and TRBJ2-5; 7 nucleotides align to TRBD2. This CDR3 is built from 18 residues. CDR1 is SGHNT and CDR2 is YYREEE in the germline V gene (reference sequence).

CDR3 protein: CASSVGPNYGYTF. DNA of the CDR3: TGTGCCAGCAGCGTAGGGCCTAACTATGGCTACACCTTC. This sequence joins TRBV9 and TRBJ1-2; D not resolved. CDR1 SGDLS and CDR2 YYNGEE come from the germline V gene. This CDR3 is 13 amino acids long. V was pared by 0 bases and J by 0 bases, with 3 bases between.

CDR3 sequence reads: CASESRGGLGDTQYF. In nucleotides, the CDR3 is TGTGCCAGCGAATCTCGGGGGGGGCTGGGGGATACGCAGTATTTT. The rearrangement joins TRBV5-4 to TRBJ2-3; 8 nucleotides agree with TRBD2. CDR3 length: 15 residues. V shed 7 bases, J shed 6 bases, and the junction held 13 bases outside the gene matches. Germline CDR1 and CDR2: SGHNT and YYREEE (reference sequence).

The chain carries TRBV6-5 and TRBJ1-1, with D hard to call. CDR1 is MNHEY and CDR2 is SVGAGI in the germline V gene. This CDR3 has 16 residues. Trimming pared 4 bases from V and 1 base from J, leaving 16 bases between. CDR3 sequence: CASSSLTDPGNTEAFF. In DNA form, the CDR3 reads TGTGCCAGCAGTTCTCTAACAGATCCAGGGAACACTGAAGCTTTCTTT.

To note about this clone: Other DNA sequences in this sample translate to the same CDR3. The gene calls are TRBV5-1 and TRBJ1-5; no firm D call. The CDR3 has 13 residues. The germline V gene encodes CDR1 SGHRS and CDR2 YFSETQ. V dropped 0 bases and J dropped 4 bases, with 5 bases sitting between them. CDR3 nucleotides: TGCGCCAGCAGCTTGGCCGGGAATCAGCCCCAGCATTTT. It yields the protein CASSLAGNQPQHF.

The genes are TRBV6-5 and TRBJ1-2, with TRBD1 identical over 8 bases. Germline V lookup: CDR1 MNHEY, CDR2 SVGAGI. The trim removed 7 bases at V and 7 bases at J, leaving 2 bases unmatched. The length of the CDR3 is 11 residues. CDR3 sequence: CASTDRGGYTF. The DNA of the CDR3 is TGTGCCAGCACCGACAGGGGTGGCTACACCTTC.

The chain couples TRBV5-6 to TRBJ2-7; D might be TRBD2 (6 bases). The CDR3 runs 14 residues. Germline V gene sequence: CDR1 SGHDT, CDR2 YYEEEE. The V gene lost 0 bases and the J gene lost 2 bases, with 9 bases spanning the gap. CDR3 sequence: CASSLGLGAYEQYF. CDR3 coding DNA: TGTGCCAGCAGCTTGGGACTAGGCGCCTACGAGCAGTACTTC.

This chain links TRBV6-1 with TRBJ2-7, with 10 nucleotides matching TRBD2. V shed 2 bases, J shed 6 bases, and the junction held 7 bases outside the gene matches. In germline, CDR1 is MNHNS, CDR2 SASEGT. The CDR3 contains 15 residues. The CDR3 loop is CASSERSGGAGEQYF. Here the CDR3 DNA reads TGTGCCAGCAGTGAAAGGAGCGGGGGGGCCGGCGAGCAGTACTTC.

The CDR3 DNA follows: TGTGCCAGCAGCTTAGCCCTGGTTAGCCCGTTTGAAGCTTTCTTT. Its translation is CASSLALVSPFEAFF. The chain couples TRBV11-2 to TRBJ1-1, with D unclear. Deletions cut 1 base from V and 7 bases from J, with 16 bases between. CDR1 is SGHAT, CDR2 FQNNGV, per germline. The CDR3 spans 15 residues. Full variable domain (rest looked up from reference TRBV11-2 and TRBJ1-1): EAGVAQSPRYKIIEKRQSVAFWCNPISGHATLYWYQQILGQGPKLLIQFQNNGVVDDSQLPKDRFSAERLKGVDSTLKIQPAKLEDSAVYLCASSLALVSPFEAFFGQGTRLTVV.

This chain joins TRBV9 and TRBJ2-1; the match to TRBD2 covers 7 bases. The ends lost 0 bases at V and 2 bases at J; junction bases unmatched: 8. The CDR3 contains 17 residues. The V gene's germline CDR1 is SGDLS and CDR2 YYNGEE. DNA for the CDR3: TGTGCCAGCAGCGTAGCTTGGGGGACTACCCCCTACAATGAGCAGTTCTTC. Translated, it gives CASSVAWGTTPYNEQFF.

The chain links TRBV7-2 to TRBJ2-5; 9 nucleotides line up with TRBD2. Looked up from germline, CDR1 is SGHTA and CDR2 is FQGNSA. With V trimmed by 5 bases and J by 5 bases, 9 bases remained unmatched. The CDR3 consists of 15 residues. The CDR3 protein is CASSTVAGVGETQYF. The CDR3 DNA reads as TGTGCCAGCAGCACTGTAGCGGGAGTAGGGGAGACCCAGTACTTC. The variable domain in full, with the rest retrieved from reference TRBV7-2 and TRBJ2-5, is GAGVSQSPSNKVTEKGKDVELRCDPISGHTALYWYRQSLGQGLEFLIYFQGNSAPDKSGLPSDRFSAERTGGSVSTLTIQRTQQEDSAVYLCASSTVAGVGETQYFGPGTRLLVL.

The chain combines TRBV7-2 with TRBJ1-2; 9 nucleotides agree with TRBD1. Trimming removed 9 bases from V and 4 bases from J; junction bases left unmatched: 9. Per the germline V gene, CDR1 is SGHTA and CDR2 is FQGNSA. The CDR3 contains 14 residues. The CDR3 DNA sequence: TGTGCCAGTAGTCCCGGGACAGGGAGCTATGGCTACACCTTC. Its translation: CASSPGTGSYGYTF.

A few counts support this clone. In DNA form, the CDR3 reads TGCGCCAGCAGCCAAGAGGAGGGACTGCGATACAATGAGCAGTTCTTC. It is translated as CASSQEEGLRYNEQFF. The chain links TRBV4-1 to TRBJ2-1; TRBD2 is a possible D gene (6 bases). Trimming stripped 0 bases from V and 4 bases from J, with 13 bases between. This CDR3 has 16 residues. CDR1 and CDR2 (germline): MGHRA, YSYEKL.

The rearrangement joins TRBV5-1 to TRBJ2-1, with 8 nucleotides matching TRBD2. The CDR3 runs to 15 residues. Looked up from germline, CDR1 is SGHRS and CDR2 is YFSETQ. The trim removed 0 bases at V and 3 bases at J, leaving 2 bases unmatched. Here the CDR3 DNA reads TGCGCCAGCAGCTTGGCGGGAGGGGGCTACAATGAGCAGTTCTTC. It yields the protein CASSLAGGGYNEQFF.

The chain joins TRBV4-1 to TRBJ2-5; perhaps TRBD2 as D (7 bases). The CDR3 runs 16 residues. Trimming removed 1 base at V and 4 bases at J, with 16 bases between. The germline V gene encodes CDR1 MGHRA and CDR2 YSYEKL. CDR3 sequence: CASSQVGAGALETQYF. For the CDR3, the DNA is TGCGCCAGCAGCCAAGTGGGGGCGGGGGCTCTAGAGACCCAGTACTTC.